The clone carrying this T cell receptor beta chain was seen a few times. Antigen unknown. The data were obtained in a study of T cell repertoires in ileal Crohn's disease. General observations from the study: Postoperative endoscopy occurred within one year, median about 7.5 months.

This CDR3 comprises 15 residues. V was clipped by 5 bases and J by 3 bases, with 16 bases between them. CDR1 is SEHNR and CDR2 is FQNEAQ in the germline V gene (reference sequence). Time point noted: neoterminal ileum biopsy at postoperative endoscopy, about 6 months after surgery. The assay was immunoSEQ multiplex PCR, and TCRdb's table has in-frame clones only and misses some. The sample lists about 7,200 clones, approximately 72% occurring once. The clonotype originates from an adult with Crohn's disease. Sequenced: ileal tissue. The chain uses TRBV7-9 and TRBJ1-1; D might be TRBD1 (5 bases). This CDR3 is CASSPTWGGDTEAFF. The CDR3 DNA sequence: TGTGCCAGCAGCCCAACATGGGGGGGAGACACTGAAGCTTTCTTT.